The 32 T cell receptor beta chains below were found in one sample sequenced in a study of OX40 agonist ivuxolimab in advanced cancers. TCRdb keeps only in-frame clones here, not all; method: immunoSEQ multiplex PCR. The table has more than 50,000 clones, around nine tenths seen once. The sample in question was CD4+ or CD8+ T cells sorted from blood, obtained in a trial of the OX40 agonist ivuxolimab. The receptors originated from an adult with an advanced solid tumor such as melanoma, head and neck, liver or kidney cancer.

This chain connects TRBV6-1 to TRBJ2-7; perhaps TRBD1 as D (6 bases). V was trimmed by 7 bases and J by 5 bases, leaving 18 bases between them. From germline, CDR1 is MNHNS and CDR2 SASEGT. The CDR3 sequence is 14 residues long. The CDR3 coding sequence is TGTGCCAGCACCCCCCGGGACACAGGTCACGAGCAGTACTTC. Translating gives CASTPRDTGHEQYF.

CDR3 DNA sequence: TGCGCCAGCAGCCAAGGGGGACCGGGACGGATTAACTATGGCTACACCTTC. Protein sequence: CASSQGGPGRINYGYTF. This chain uses TRBV4-1 with TRBJ1-2; D perhaps matches TRBD1 (5 bases). This CDR3 spans 17 amino acids. Trimming removed 1 base at V and 1 base at J, with 16 bases between. In germline, CDR1 is MGHRA, CDR2 YSYEKL.

The chain couples TRBV28 to TRBJ1-6; no reliable D call. CDR1 is MDHEN and CDR2 is SYDVKM in the germline V gene. Trimming took 1 base from V and 5 from J, leaving 6 bases between them. CDR3 length: 14 residues. The CDR3 loop is CASSLFGNNSPLHF. In DNA form, the CDR3 reads TGTGCCAGCAGTTTATTCGGGAATAATTCACCCCTCCACTTT.

The genes are TRBV6-5 and TRBJ2-3; the match to TRBD2 covers 8 bases. The CDR3 contains 14 residues. With V trimmed by 6 bases and J by 5 bases, 7 bases remained unmatched. CDR1 and CDR2 (germline): MNHEY, SVGAGI. CDR3 region: CASSLGLAGDTQYF. As DNA, the CDR3 is TGTGCCAGCAGCCTTGGACTAGCAGGAGATACGCAGTATTTT.

This clone came up a few times. J is TRBJ1-2 and V is TRBV6-5, with TRBD1 matching over 7 bases. Unmatched junction bases numbered 8, after V lost 0 bases and J lost 7 bases. The CDR3 covers 15 residues. CDR1 MNHEY and CDR2 SVGAGI come from the germline V gene. The CDR3 region is CASSYSTGQAAGYTF. The CDR3, as DNA: TGTGCCAGCAGTTACTCAACCGGACAGGCTGCTGGCTACACCTTC.

V is TRBV7-6 and J is TRBJ2-1, with 9 bases lining up with TRBD2. Trimming cost V 1 base and J 3 bases; bases outside gene matches: 4. This CDR3 comprises 16 residues. Germline assignment: CDR1 SGHVS and CDR2 FNYEAQ. Written as DNA, the CDR3 is TGTGCCAGCAGCTTAGGTGCTAGCGGGAACTACAATGAGCAGTTCTTC. It specifies CASSLGASGNYNEQFF.

This clone was detected once. The chain has TRBV7-9 and TRBJ2-1; weak D call: TRBD1 (6 bases). CDR1 is SEHNR, CDR2 FQNEAQ, per germline (reference sequence). The V and J ends lost 6 bases and 12 bases respectively, with 21 bases between them. The CDR3 loop spans 14 amino acids. The CDR3 DNA follows: TGTGCCAGCAGGCCACAGGGTCCCTTTTTGGGGCAGTTCTTC. The encoded protein is CASRPQGPFLGQFF.

The V call is TRBV7-2, the J call TRBJ2-7, with D perhaps matching TRBD1 or TRBD2 (6 bases each). Germline CDR1 is SGHTA and CDR2 is FQGNSA. The CDR3 has 14 residues. V lost 3 bases and J 5 bases, leaving 14 bases between the germline ends. The CDR3 reads CASSLEGGSNEQYF. CDR3 bases: TGTGCCAGCAGCTTGGAAGGGGGGTCCAACGAGCAGTACTTC.

CDR3 sequence (DNA): TGTGCCATCAGCTCAGAGGGGTTCGGTTCACCCCTCCACTTT. Protein sequence: CAISSEGFGSPLHF. The gene calls are TRBV10-3 and TRBJ1-6; weak D call: TRBD1 (5 bases). Deletions cut 6 bases from V and 9 bases from J, with 15 bases between. CDR3 length equals 14 residues. Germline V gives CDR1 ENHRY, CDR2 SYGVKD.

The rearrangement uses TRBV6-1 and TRBJ1-3; D perhaps matches TRBD1 (5 bases). CDR1 and CDR2 from the germline V gene are MNHNS and SASEGT. V gave up 7 bases and J gave up 0 bases, with 13 bases separating them. CDR3 length equals 15 residues. In DNA form, the CDR3 reads TGTGCCAGCACGGCAGGGCTTATCTCTGGAAACACCATATATTTT. Translated, it gives CASTAGLISGNTIYF.

The CDR3 DNA follows: TGTGCCAGCAGCCGAGTGGGACAGGGGGACACTGAAGCTTTCTTT. Its translation is CASSRVGQGDTEAFF. The chain employs TRBV14 and TRBJ1-1, with 11 bases matching TRBD1. The CDR3 is 15 residues long. Germline CDR1 and CDR2: SGHDN and FVKESK. Trimming took 4 bases from V and 3 from J; bases not matched to a gene: 4.

The V and J genes are TRBV11-1 and TRBJ1-1, with D possibly being TRBD1 (6 bases). This CDR3 contains 14 residues. With 4 bases removed from V and 9 bases from J, the gap between germline ends came to 18 bases. CDR1 is SGHAT, CDR2 FQDESV, per germline (reference sequence). The CDR3 region is CASSYTPGGPQAFF. The CDR3 DNA reads as TGTGCCAGCAGCTACACTCCGGGGGGGCCCCAAGCTTTCTTT. Supplemented by reference TRBV11-1 and TRBJ1-1, the full variable domain reads EAEVAQSPRYKITEKSQAVAFWCDPISGHATLYWYRQILGQGPELLVQFQDESVVDDSQLPKDRFSAERLKGVDSTLKIQPAELGDSAMYLCASSYTPGGPQAFFGQGTRLTVV.

In this sample, this clone turned up once. The chain couples TRBV6-1 to TRBJ2-7; TRBD1 matches 8 bases. Per the germline V gene, CDR1 is MNHNS and CDR2 is SASEGT. This CDR3 region has 14 residues. Trimming at V came to 6 bases and at J to 6 bases, leaving 10 bases not matched to a gene. The CDR3 nucleotides read TGTGCCAGCAGGGCAGGGGGCGCGGACCTCGAGCAGTACTTC. Its translation: CASRAGGADLEQYF.

This clone was seen only a few times. The chain recombines TRBV9 with TRBJ2-2; possibly TRBD1 for D (5 bases). CDR3 length: 15 amino acids. CDR1 is SGDLS, CDR2 YYNGEE, per germline. V was shortened by 0 bases and J by 3 bases, with 9 bases between the two germline ends. Here the CDR3 reads CASSVEAGYTGELFF. The CDR3 DNA reads as TGTGCCAGCAGCGTAGAAGCAGGGTACACCGGGGAGCTGTTTTTT.

The chain carries TRBV7-2 and TRBJ2-3, with D perhaps given as TRBD1 or TRBD2 (6 bases each). In germline, CDR1 is SGHTA, CDR2 FQGNSA. The V end was cut by 6 bases, the J end by 3 bases, with 19 bases between. The length of the CDR3 is 16 residues. The CDR3 protein is CASREQGGSATDTQYF. The DNA of the CDR3 is TGTGCCAGCAGGGAACAGGGAGGTTCGGCGACAGATACGCAGTATTTT.

The chain employs TRBV5-1 and TRBJ2-1, with 10 bases identical to TRBD2. The junction had 11 bases not matched to a gene; V was cut back by 7 bases and J by 4 bases. The germline CDR1 and CDR2 sequences are SGHRS and YFSETQ. This CDR3 comprises 16 residues. CDR3 loop: CASRQREGQNYNEQFF. In DNA form, the CDR3 reads TGCGCCAGCCGGCAGCGGGAGGGCCAAAATTACAATGAGCAGTTCTTC.

The chain carries TRBV2 and TRBJ2-5; TRBD2 agrees at 7 bases. V trimming: 4 bases; J trimming: 5 bases; junction bases outside the gene matches: 4. CDR1 is SNHLY and CDR2 is FYNNEI in the germline V gene. The length of the CDR3 is 13 residues. The DNA of the CDR3 is TGTGCCAGCAGTGTAGGGAGGGTGGAGACCCAGTACTTC. Translation: CASSVGRVETQYF.

The V gene is TRBV2, the J gene TRBJ1-1; D gene unclear. This CDR3 comprises 14 residues. The germline V and J ends were trimmed by 7 bases and 1 base, with 13 bases remaining between them. Germline V gives CDR1 SNHLY, CDR2 FYNNEI. CDR3 amino acids: CASTWAYQNTEAFF. In DNA form, the CDR3 reads TGTGCCAGCACATGGGCGTATCAGAACACTGAAGCTTTCTTT.

The V gene is TRBV28, the J gene TRBJ1-4; 7 bases match TRBD1. This CDR3 contains 14 residues. Per germline, CDR1 MDHEN and CDR2 SYDVKM. J was trimmed by 5 bases and V by 4 bases; bases with no gene match: 4. This chain's CDR3 is CASSSGQWNEKLFF. In DNA form, the CDR3 reads TGTGCCAGCAGTTCGGGACAGTGGAATGAAAAACTGTTTTTT.

This clone was seen once. The chain has TRBV7-2 and TRBJ2-1, with D perhaps matching TRBD1 (5 bases). The CDR3 loop spans 15 amino acids. The germline V gene has CDR1 SGHTA and CDR2 FQGNSA. V lost 2 bases and J 4 bases, leaving 12 bases between the germline ends. The CDR3: CASSLSQGLYNEQFF. CDR3 coding DNA: TGTGCCAGCAGCTTATCTCAGGGCCTGTACAATGAGCAGTTCTTC.

The chain couples TRBV5-1 to TRBJ2-3; TRBD2 aligns across 11 bases. This CDR3 is built from 16 residues. V was clipped by 4 bases and J by 3 bases; unmatched bases: 7. Germline assignment: CDR1 SGHRS and CDR2 YFSETQ. The CDR3 DNA is TGCGCCAGCAGCGACCTAGCGGGAGGCGGAACAGATACGCAGTATTTT. Protein sequence: CASSDLAGGGTDTQYF. Together with reference TRBV5-1 and TRBJ2-3, the CDR3 gives the full variable domain: KAGVTQTPRYLIKTRGQQVTLSCSPISGHRSVSWYQQTPGQGLQFLFEYFSETQRNKGNFPGRFSGRQFSNSRSEMNVSTLELGDSALYLCASSDLAGGGTDTQYFGPGTRLTVL.

The chain is built from TRBV2 and TRBJ2-1; 12 bases map to TRBD2. CDR1 and CDR2 (germline): SNHLY, FYNNEI. This CDR3 spans 19 amino acids. Germline trimming cut 6 bases from V and 7 bases from J; bases unmatched to any gene: 19. DNA of the CDR3: TGTGCCAGCAGCCGCCGGGACAGGAGACTAGCGGGAGTTATGAATGAGCAGTTCTTC. Protein product: CASSRRDRRLAGVMNEQFF.

This chain joins TRBV7-2 and TRBJ1-4; D gene uncertain. Trimming took off 2 bases at V and 8 bases at J, with 12 bases between the two ends. Per the germline V gene, CDR1 is SGHTA and CDR2 is FQGNSA. This CDR3 comprises 14 residues. In DNA form, the CDR3 reads TGTGCCAGCAGCTTAATCGGTTGGAACGAAAAACTGTTTTTT. As protein: CASSLIGWNEKLFF.

The V call is TRBV6-6, the J call TRBJ1-5; D not resolved. Germline V gene data show CDR1 as MNHNY and CDR2 as SVGAGI (reference sequence). The CDR3 totals 15 residues. V dropped 2 bases and J dropped 9 bases, with 17 bases sitting between them. The CDR3 nucleotides read TGTGCCAGCAGTTACGAGTCGGCTGGCCGGGGGCCCCAGCATTTT. It translates to CASSYESAGRGPQHF.

The V and J genes are TRBV2 and TRBJ1-5; D might be TRBD1 (5 bases). Trimming removed 5 bases from V and 3 bases from J, with 11 bases in between. The germline V gene encodes CDR1 SNHLY and CDR2 FYNNEI. The CDR3 length is 14 residues. The CDR3 protein is CASSPGHTNQPQHF. In nucleotides, the CDR3 is TGTGCCAGCAGTCCTGGACACACCAATCAGCCCCAGCATTTT.

The chain joins TRBV30 to TRBJ2-3; TRBD2 matches at 12 bases. Germline V gives CDR1 GTSNPN, CDR2 SVGIG (reference sequence). The CDR3 extends over 14 amino acids. CDR3 residues: CAGLAGGSTDTQYF. The CDR3 DNA reads as TGTGCTGGGCTAGCGGGAGGGAGCACAGATACGCAGTATTTT.

The chain couples TRBV5-5 to TRBJ2-2; D is undetermined. V lost 4 bases and J 7 bases, leaving 11 bases between the germline ends. CDR3 length: 13 amino acids. CDR1 is SGHKS, CDR2 YYEKEE, per germline (reference sequence). In DNA, the CDR3 is TGTGCCAGCAGCGCACTGCCGGTCGGGGAGCTGTTTTTT. Amino acids: CASSALPVGELFF. Complete variable domain (other parts from reference TRBV5-5 and TRBJ2-2): DAGVTQSPTHLIKTRGQQVTLRCSPISGHKSVSWYQQVLGQGPQFIFQYYEKEERGRGNFPDRFSARQFPNYSSELNVNALLLGDSALYLCASSALPVGELFFGEGSRLTVL.

This rearrangement joins TRBV6-5 to TRBJ1-2; the D is unclear. The V end lost 5 bases, the J end lost 8 bases, and 18 bases lay between the germline ends. The CDR3 runs 14 residues. In germline, CDR1 is MNHEY, CDR2 SVGAGI. CDR3 sequence (DNA): TGTGCCAGCAGTGTCCCCAACGCTGCCGACGGCTACACCTTC. Amino acids: CASSVPNAADGYTF.

The rearrangement links TRBV28 to TRBJ1-4, with unresolved D. Germline V gene data show CDR1 as MDHEN and CDR2 as SYDVKM. This CDR3 is 14 amino acids long. V was shortened by 5 bases and J by 5 bases, with 12 bases between the two germline ends. The CDR3 DNA follows: TGTGCCAGCAGTACACGTACTCTGAATGAAAAACTGTTTTTT. Its protein product is CASSTRTLNEKLFF.

This chain uses TRBV7-2 with TRBJ2-1; 11 bases fit TRBD1. Germline CDR1 SGHTA, CDR2 FQGNSA. The length of the CDR3 is 14 residues. After removal of 5 bases from V and 9 bases from J, the junction contained 6 bases not matched to a gene. The CDR3 DNA sequence: TGTGCCAGCAGCATGGGACAGGGGGGTGCTGAGCAGTTCTTC. This translates into CASSMGQGGAEQFF. Drawing the rest from reference TRBV7-2 and TRBJ2-1, the complete variable domain is GAGVSQSPSNKVTEKGKDVELRCDPISGHTALYWYRQSLGQGLEFLIYFQGNSAPDKSGLPSDRFSAERTGGSVSTLTIQRTQQEDSAVYLCASSMGQGGAEQFFGPGTRLTVL.

This clone was seen a few times. The chain has TRBV28 and TRBJ2-2; D assignment may be TRBD1 or TRBD2 (5 bases each). Trimming removed 3 bases from V and 4 bases from J, with 18 bases in between. The CDR3 is 17 residues long. Germline V gene lookup returns CDR1 MDHEN and CDR2 SYDVKM. CDR3 in amino acids: CASSFGASSRITGELFF. CDR3 bases: TGTGCCAGCAGTTTCGGGGCTAGCTCCCGTATCACCGGGGAGCTGTTTTTT.

The genes are TRBV23-1 and TRBJ2-1; 11 bases line up with TRBD2. TRBV23-1 is flagged as an ORF with uncertain function. The CDR3 runs to 17 residues. V gave up 0 bases and J gave up 6 bases; unmatched junction bases: 7. CDR3 DNA sequence: TGCGCCAGCAGTCAATCGGGCCGACTAGCGGGGCTCAATGAGCAGTTCTTC. Residues: CASSQSGRLAGLNEQFF.